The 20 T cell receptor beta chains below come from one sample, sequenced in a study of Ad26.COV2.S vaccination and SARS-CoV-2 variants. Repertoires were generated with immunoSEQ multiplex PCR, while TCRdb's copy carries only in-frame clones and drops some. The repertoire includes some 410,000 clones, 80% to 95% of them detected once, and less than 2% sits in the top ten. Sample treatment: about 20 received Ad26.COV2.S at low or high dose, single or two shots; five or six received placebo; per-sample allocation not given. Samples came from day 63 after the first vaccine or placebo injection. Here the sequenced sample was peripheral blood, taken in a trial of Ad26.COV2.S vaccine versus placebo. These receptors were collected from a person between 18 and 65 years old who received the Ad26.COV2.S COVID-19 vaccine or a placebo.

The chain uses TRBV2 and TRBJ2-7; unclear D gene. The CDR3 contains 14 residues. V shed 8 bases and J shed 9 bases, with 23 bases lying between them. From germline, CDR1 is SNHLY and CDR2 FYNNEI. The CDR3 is CASRTTTVGFGQYF. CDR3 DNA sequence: TGTGCCAGCCGAACGACCACAGTAGGGTTTGGGCAGTACTTC.

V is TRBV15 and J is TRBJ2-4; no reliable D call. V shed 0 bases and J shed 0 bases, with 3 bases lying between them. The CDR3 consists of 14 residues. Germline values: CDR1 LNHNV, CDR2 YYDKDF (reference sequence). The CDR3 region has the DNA TGTGCCACCAGCAGAGATCTAGCCAAAAACATTCAGTACTTC. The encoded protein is CATSRDLAKNIQYF.

CDR3 in DNA: TGCGCCAGCTGCCCCCGTGGGGGACCCTACGAGCAGTACTTC. This sequence encodes CASCPRGGPYEQYF. The chain employs TRBV10-2 and TRBJ2-7; D may match TRBD1 or TRBD2 (5 bases each). This CDR3 has 14 residues. CDR1 WSHSY and CDR2 SAAADI come from the germline V gene. V lost 8 bases and J 2 bases, leaving 16 bases between the germline ends.

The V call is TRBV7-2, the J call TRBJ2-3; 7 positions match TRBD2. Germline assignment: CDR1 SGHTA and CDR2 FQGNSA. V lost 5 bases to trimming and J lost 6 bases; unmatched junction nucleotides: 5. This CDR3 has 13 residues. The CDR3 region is CASSPPGGDTQYF. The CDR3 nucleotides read TGTGCCAGCAGCCCCCCCGGGGGGGATACGCAGTATTTT.

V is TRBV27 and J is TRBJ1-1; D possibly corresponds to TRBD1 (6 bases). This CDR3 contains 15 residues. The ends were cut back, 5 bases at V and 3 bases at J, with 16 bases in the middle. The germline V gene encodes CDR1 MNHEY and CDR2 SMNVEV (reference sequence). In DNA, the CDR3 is TGTGCCAGCAGTGCAACCCGGACAGCCGACACTGAAGCTTTCTTT. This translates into CASSATRTADTEAFF.

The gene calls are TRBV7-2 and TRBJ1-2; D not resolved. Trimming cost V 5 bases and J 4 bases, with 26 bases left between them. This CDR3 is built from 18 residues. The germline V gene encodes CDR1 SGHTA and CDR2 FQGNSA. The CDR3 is CASSQTSGSAYRRYGYTF. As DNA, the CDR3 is TGTGCCAGCAGCCAGACGAGCGGGTCAGCCTACCGCCGCTATGGCTACACCTTC.

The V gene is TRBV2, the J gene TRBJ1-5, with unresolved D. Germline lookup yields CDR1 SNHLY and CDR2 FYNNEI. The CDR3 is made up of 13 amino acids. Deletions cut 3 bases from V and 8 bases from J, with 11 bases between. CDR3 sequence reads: CASSDNRGEPQHF. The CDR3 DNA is TGTGCCAGCAGTGATAATCGCGGGGAGCCCCAGCATTTT.

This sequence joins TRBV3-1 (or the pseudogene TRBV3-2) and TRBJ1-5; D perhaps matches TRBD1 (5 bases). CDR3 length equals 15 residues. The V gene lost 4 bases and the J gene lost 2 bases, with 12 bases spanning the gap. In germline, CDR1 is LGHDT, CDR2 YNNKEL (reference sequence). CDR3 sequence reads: CASSLGHPGNQPQHF. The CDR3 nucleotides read TGTGCCAGCAGCCTTGGACATCCCGGCAATCAGCCCCAGCATTTT.

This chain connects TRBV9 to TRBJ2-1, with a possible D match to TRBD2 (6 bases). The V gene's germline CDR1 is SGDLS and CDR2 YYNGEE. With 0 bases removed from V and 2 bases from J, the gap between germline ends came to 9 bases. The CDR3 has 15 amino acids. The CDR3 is CASSVDGGPYNEQFF. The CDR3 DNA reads TGTGCCAGCAGCGTAGACGGGGGACCCTACAATGAGCAGTTCTTC.

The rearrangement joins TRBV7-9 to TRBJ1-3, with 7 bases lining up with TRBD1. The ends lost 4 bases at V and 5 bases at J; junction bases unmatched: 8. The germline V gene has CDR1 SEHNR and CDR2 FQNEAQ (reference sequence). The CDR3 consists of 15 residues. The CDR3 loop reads CASSSSGGGRNTIYF. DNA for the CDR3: TGTGCCAGCAGCTCCTCAGGGGGGGGTCGAAACACCATATATTTT.

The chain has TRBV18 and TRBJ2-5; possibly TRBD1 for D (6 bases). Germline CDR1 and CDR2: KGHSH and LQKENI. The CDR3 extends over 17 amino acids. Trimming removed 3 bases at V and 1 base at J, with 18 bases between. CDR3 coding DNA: TGTGCCAGCTCACCCCAACTCCCGGGACACCCCCAAGAGACCCAGTACTTC. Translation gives CASSPQLPGHPQETQYF.

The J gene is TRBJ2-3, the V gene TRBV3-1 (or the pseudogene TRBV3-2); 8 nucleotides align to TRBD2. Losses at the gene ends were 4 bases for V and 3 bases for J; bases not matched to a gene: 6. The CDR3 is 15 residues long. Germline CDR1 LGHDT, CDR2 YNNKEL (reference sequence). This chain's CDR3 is CASSLGLGATDTQYF. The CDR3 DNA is TGTGCCAGCAGCCTGGGACTAGGAGCGACAGATACGCAGTATTTT.

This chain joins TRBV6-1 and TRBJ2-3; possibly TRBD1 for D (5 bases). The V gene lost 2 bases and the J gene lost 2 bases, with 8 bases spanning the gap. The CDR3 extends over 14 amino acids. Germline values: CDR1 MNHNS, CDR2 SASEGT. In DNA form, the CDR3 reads TGTGCCAGCAGTGAAACAGGACACACAGATACGCAGTATTTT. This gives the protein CASSETGHTDTQYF.

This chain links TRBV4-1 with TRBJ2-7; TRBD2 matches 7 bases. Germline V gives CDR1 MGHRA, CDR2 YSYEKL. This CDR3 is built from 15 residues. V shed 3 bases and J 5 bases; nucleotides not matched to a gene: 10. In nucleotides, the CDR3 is TGCGCCAGCAGCCAGGGGCGGGGGAACAAGGACGAGCAGTACTTC. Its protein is CASSQGRGNKDEQYF.

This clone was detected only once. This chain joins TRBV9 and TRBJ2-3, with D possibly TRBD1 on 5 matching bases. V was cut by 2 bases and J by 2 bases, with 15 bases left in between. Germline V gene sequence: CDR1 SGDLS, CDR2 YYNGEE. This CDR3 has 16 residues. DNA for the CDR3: TGTGCCAGCAGCGTGGTGGATAGGGGCCTCACAGATACGCAGTATTTT. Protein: CASSVVDRGLTDTQYF.

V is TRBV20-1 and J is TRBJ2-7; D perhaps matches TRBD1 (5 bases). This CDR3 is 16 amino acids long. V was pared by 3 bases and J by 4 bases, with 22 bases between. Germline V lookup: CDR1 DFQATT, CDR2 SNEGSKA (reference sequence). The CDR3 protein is CSASPRRRVPIYEQYF. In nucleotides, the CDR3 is TGCAGTGCTAGTCCCCGCCGCAGGGTCCCTATATACGAGCAGTACTTC.

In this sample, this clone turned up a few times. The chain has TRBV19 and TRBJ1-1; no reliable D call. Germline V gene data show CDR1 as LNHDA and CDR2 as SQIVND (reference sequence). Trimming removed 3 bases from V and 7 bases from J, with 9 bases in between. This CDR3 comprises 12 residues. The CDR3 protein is CASSIFGDEAFF. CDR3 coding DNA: TGTGCCAGTAGTATTTTCGGGGATGAAGCTTTCTTT.

The CDR3 DNA follows: TGTGCCAGCAGCTTAACCTCCCAGGGGGCAAAACAGCCCCAGCATTTT. This sequence encodes CASSLTSQGAKQPQHF. The V call is TRBV7-2, the J call TRBJ1-5, with TRBD1 matching 8 bases. The trim removed 2 bases at V and 7 bases at J, leaving 10 bases unmatched. CDR3 size: 16 residues. Germline lookup yields CDR1 SGHTA and CDR2 FQGNSA.

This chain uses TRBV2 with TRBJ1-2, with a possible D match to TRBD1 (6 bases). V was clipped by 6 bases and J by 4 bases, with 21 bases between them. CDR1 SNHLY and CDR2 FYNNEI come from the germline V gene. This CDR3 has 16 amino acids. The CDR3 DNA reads TGTGCCAGCAGAGATTTGGGACACCCGCCCACCTATGGCTACACCTTC. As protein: CASRDLGHPPTYGYTF.

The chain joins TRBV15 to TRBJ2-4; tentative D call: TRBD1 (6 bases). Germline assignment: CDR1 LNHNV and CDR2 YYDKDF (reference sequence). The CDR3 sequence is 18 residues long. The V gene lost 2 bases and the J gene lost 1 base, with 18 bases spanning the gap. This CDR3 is CATSRTRDILGAKNIQYF. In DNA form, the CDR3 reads TGTGCCACCAGCAGAACCCGGGACATCCTGGGGGCCAAAAACATTCAGTACTTC.